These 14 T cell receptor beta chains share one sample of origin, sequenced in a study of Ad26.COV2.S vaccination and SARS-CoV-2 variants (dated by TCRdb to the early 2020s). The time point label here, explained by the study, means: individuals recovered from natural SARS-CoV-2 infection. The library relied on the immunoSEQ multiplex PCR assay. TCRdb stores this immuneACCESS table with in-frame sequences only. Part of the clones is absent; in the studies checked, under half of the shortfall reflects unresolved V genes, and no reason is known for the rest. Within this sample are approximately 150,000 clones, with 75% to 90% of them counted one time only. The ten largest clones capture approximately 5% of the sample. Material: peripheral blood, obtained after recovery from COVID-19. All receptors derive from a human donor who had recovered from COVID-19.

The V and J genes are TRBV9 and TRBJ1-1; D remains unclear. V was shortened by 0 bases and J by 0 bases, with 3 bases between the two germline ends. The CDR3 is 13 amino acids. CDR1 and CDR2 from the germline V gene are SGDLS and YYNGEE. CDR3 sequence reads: CASSVVMNTEAFF. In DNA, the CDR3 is TGTGCCAGCAGCGTAGTTATGAACACTGAAGCTTTCTTT.

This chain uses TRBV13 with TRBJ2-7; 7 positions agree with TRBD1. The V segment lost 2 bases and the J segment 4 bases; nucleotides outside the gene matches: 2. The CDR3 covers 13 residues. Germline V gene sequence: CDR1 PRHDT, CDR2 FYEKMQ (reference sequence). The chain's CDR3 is CASSLSRGYEQYF. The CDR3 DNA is TGTGCCAGCAGCTTATCCAGGGGGTACGAGCAGTACTTC.

The CDR3 nucleotides are TGTGCCTGGAGTATAATGGCAGCTGAGCAGTTCTTC. It translates to CAWSIMAAEQFF. V gene TRBV30 combines with J gene TRBJ2-1, with D uncertain. The length of the CDR3 is 12 residues. Germline V CDR1 and CDR2: GTSNPN, SVGIG (reference sequence). The germline V and J ends were trimmed by 2 bases and 9 bases, with 11 bases remaining between them.

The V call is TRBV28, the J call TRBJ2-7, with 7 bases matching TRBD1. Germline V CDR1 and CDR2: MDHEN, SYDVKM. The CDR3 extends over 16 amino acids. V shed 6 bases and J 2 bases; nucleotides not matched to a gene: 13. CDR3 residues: CASRPDRTGQPYEQYF. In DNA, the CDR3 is TGTGCCAGCAGGCCAGACCGTACGGGACAGCCCTACGAGCAGTACTTC.

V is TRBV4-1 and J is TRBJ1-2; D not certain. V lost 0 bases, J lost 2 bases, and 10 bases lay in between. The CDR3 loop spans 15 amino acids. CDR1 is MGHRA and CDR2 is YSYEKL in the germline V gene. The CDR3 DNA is TGCGCCAGCAGCCAAGATTGGGGTCCGAACTATGGCTACACCTTC. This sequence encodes CASSQDWGPNYGYTF.

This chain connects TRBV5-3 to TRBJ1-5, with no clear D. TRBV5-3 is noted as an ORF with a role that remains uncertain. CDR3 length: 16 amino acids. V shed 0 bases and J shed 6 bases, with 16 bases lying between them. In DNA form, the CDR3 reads TGTGCCAGAAGCTTGGGCTGCCACAACCGGGGTCAGCCCCAGCATTTT. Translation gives CARSLGCHNRGQPQHF.

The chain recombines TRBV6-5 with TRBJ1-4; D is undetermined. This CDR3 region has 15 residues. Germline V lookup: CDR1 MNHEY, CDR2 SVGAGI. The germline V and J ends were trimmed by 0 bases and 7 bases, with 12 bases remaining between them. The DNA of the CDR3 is TGTGCCAGCAGTTACTCGTCCCCCGGGATTGAAAAACTGTTTTTT. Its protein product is CASSYSSPGIEKLFF.

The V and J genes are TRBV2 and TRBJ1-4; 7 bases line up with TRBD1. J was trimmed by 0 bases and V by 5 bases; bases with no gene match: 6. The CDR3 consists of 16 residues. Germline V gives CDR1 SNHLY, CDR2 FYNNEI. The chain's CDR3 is CASSTRQGSTNEKLFF. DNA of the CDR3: TGTGCCAGCAGTACCCGACAGGGTTCAACTAATGAAAAACTGTTTTTT.

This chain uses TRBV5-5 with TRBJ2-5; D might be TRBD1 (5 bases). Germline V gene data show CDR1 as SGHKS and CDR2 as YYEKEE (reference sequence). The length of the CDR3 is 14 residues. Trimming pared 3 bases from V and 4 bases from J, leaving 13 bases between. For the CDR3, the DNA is TGTGCCAGCAGCTGGGGCCCCAACCTAGAGACCCAGTACTTC. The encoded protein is CASSWGPNLETQYF.

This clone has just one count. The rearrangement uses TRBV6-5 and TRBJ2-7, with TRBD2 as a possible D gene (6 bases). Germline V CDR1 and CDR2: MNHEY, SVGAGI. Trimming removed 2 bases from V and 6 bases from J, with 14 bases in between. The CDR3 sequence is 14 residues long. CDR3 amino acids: CASSYDGGRIEQYF. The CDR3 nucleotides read TGTGCCAGCAGTTACGACGGGGGTAGAATCGAGCAGTACTTC.

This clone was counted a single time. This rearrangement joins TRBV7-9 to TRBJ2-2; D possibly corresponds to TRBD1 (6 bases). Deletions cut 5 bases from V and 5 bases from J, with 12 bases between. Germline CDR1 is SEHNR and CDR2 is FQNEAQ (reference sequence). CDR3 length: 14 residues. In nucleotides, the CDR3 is TGTGCCAGCAGCACCGACAGGTTTACCGGGGAGCTGTTTTTT. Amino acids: CASSTDRFTGELFF.

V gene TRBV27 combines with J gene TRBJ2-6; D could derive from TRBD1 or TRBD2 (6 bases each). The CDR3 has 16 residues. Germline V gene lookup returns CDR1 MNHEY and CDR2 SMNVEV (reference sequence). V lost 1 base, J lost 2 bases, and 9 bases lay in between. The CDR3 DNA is TGTGCCAGCAGTTTATTGGGGGGCCCTGGGGCCAACGTCCTGACTTTC. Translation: CASSLLGGPGANVLTF.

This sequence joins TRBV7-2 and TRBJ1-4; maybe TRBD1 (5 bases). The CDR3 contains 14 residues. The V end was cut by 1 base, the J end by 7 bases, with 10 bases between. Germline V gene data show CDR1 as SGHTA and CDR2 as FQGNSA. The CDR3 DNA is TGTGCCAGCAGCTTAGTAGGGGCGAGTGAAAAACTGTTTTTT. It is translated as CASSLVGASEKLFF.

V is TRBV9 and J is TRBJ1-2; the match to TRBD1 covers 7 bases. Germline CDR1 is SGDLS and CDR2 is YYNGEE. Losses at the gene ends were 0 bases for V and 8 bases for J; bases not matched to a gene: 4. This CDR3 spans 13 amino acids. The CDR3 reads CASSVEGAAGYTF. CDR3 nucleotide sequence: TGTGCCAGCAGCGTAGAGGGGGCGGCAGGCTACACCTTC.